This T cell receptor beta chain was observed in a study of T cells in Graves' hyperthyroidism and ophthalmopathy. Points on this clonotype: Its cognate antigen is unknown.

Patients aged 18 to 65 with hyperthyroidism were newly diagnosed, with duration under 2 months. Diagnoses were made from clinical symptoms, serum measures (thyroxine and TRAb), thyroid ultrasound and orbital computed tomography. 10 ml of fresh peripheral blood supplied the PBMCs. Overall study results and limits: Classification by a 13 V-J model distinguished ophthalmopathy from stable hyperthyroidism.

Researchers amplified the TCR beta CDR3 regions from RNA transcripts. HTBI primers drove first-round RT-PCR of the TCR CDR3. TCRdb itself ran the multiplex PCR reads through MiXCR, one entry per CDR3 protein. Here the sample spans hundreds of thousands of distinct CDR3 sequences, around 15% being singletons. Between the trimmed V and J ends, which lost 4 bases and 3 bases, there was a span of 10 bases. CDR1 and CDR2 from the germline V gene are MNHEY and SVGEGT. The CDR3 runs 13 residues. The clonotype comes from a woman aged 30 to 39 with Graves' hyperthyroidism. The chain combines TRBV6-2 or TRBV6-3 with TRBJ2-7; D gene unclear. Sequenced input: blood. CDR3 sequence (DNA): TGTGCCAGCAGTTCCTTGACAAACTACGAGCAGTACTTC. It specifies CASSSLTNYEQYF.